The source of this T cell receptor beta chain is a study of cytomegalovirus exposure and HLA in healthy donors. General study points: An analysis that was carried out later associated approximately 17,000 TCR beta sequences with HLA alleles at 0.05 false discovery rate.

The PCR was carried out with 60 Vbeta primers and 13 Jbeta primers. Some clones are missing from TCRdb's copy, which holds only in-frame ones; the method was immunoSEQ multiplex PCR. The data contain 150,000 to 200,000 clones, about four fifths of them singletons. This CDR3 is built from 14 residues. From germline, CDR1 is KGHSH and CDR2 LQKENI. J was trimmed by 4 bases and V by 3 bases; bases with no gene match: 4. This clone showed up just a few times. Its target is unknown. Sequencing was carried out using PBMCs. The genes are TRBV18 and TRBJ2-7; 9 bases map to TRBD1. The sequence was collected from a woman aged 40 to 50 in good health and CMV-seronegative. The CDR3 reads CASSPAGQGYEQYF. CDR3 nucleotides: TGTGCCAGCTCACCGGCGGGACAGGGTTACGAGCAGTACTTC.